Shown below are 22 T cell receptor beta chains from a single sample sequenced in a study of T cell responses to AZD1222 COVID-19 vaccine. The protocol was immunoSEQ multiplex PCR, while the TCRdb copy is restricted to in-frame clones and leaves out a portion. The repertoire consists of some 180,000 clones, with over 80% occurring once and the leading ten covering roughly 1.4%. The sample was peripheral blood, taken on day 0 of AZD1222 vaccination. The receptors originated from an adult in good health.

J is TRBJ1-4 and V is TRBV18; perhaps TRBD1 as D (6 bases). Germline lookup yields CDR1 KGHSH and CDR2 LQKENI. This CDR3 is built from 13 residues. With 5 bases removed from V and 6 bases from J, the gap between germline ends came to 10 bases. The chain's CDR3 is CASSRGFDEKLFF. The CDR3 region has the DNA TGTGCCAGCTCAAGGGGGTTTGATGAAAAACTGTTTTTT.

V gene TRBV5-1 combines with J gene TRBJ2-3; possibly TRBD1 for D (6 bases). Per the germline V gene, CDR1 is SGHRS and CDR2 is YFSETQ. The CDR3 loop spans 13 amino acids. Trimming cost V 1 base and J 6 bases, with 9 bases left between them. The CDR3 spells CASSLSQGDTQYF. In DNA form, the CDR3 reads TGCGCCAGCAGCTTGTCCCAGGGGGATACGCAGTATTTT.

The gene calls are TRBV21-1 and TRBJ2-1; the table's TRBD2 call for D was not verified on the DNA. TRBV21-1 is a known pseudogene. The CDR3 spans 20 residues. The CDR3 is CASMGLRPSGGPLPYNEQFF. As DNA, the CDR3 is TGTGCCAGCATGGGCCTAAGGCCTAGCGGGGGTCCATTGCCATACAATGAGCAGTTCTTC.

The chain has TRBV9 and TRBJ1-3, with D tentatively TRBD1 (5 bases). The CDR3 contains 17 residues. Germline CDR1 is SGDLS and CDR2 is YYNGEE. V lost 0 bases, J lost 2 bases, and 15 bases lay in between. DNA for the CDR3: TGTGCCAGCAGCGTAGAAGGAGGGGTCCTCGCTGGAAACACCATATATTTT. Protein: CASSVEGGVLAGNTIYF. Variable domain in full (rest from reference TRBV9 and TRBJ1-3): DSGVTQTPKHLITATGQRVTLRCSPRSGDLSVYWYQQSLDQGLQFLIQYYNGEERAKGNILERFSAQQFPDLHSELNLSSLELGDSALYFCASSVEGGVLAGNTIYFGEGSWLTVV.

The gene calls are TRBV21-1 and TRBJ1-6. TRBV21-1 is shown as a pseudogene. CDR3 size: 15 residues. The CDR3 DNA reads TGTGCCAGCAGCACACGTGGGGGGTATAATTCACCCCTCCACTTT. Translated, it gives CASSTRGGYNSPLHF.

This rearrangement joins TRBV6-2 or TRBV6-3 to TRBJ1-6, with 9 bases that match TRBD1. CDR3 length equals 17 residues. Per germline, CDR1 MNHEY and CDR2 SVGEGT. V was pared by 6 bases and J by 9 bases, with 15 bases of the junction left unmatched. CDR3 sequence (DNA): TGTGCCAGCAGCCATGACAGGGGGTCCTCTGGTGCTTCACCCCTCCACTTT. Amino acid sequence: CASSHDRGSSGASPLHF.

This sequence joins TRBV10-3 and TRBJ1-3; no firm D call. Germline values: CDR1 ENHRY, CDR2 SYGVKD. This CDR3 spans 14 amino acids. The V end was cut by 0 bases, the J end by 0 bases, with 3 bases between. DNA for the CDR3: TGTGCCATCAGTGAGTCTAACTCTGGAAACACCATATATTTT. It yields the protein CAISESNSGNTIYF.

The rearrangement uses TRBV12-3 or TRBV12-4 and TRBJ1-3; D gene uncertain. CDR3 length equals 12 residues. Trimming removed 4 bases at V and 6 bases at J, with 7 bases between. CDR3 residues: CASSSTLNTIYF. The CDR3 DNA follows: TGTGCCAGCAGTTCTACCTTAAACACCATATATTTT.

The rearrangement uses TRBV4-2 and TRBJ2-5; D remains ambiguous. V was clipped by 1 base and J by 5 bases, with 11 bases between them. This CDR3 is built from 14 residues. The germline CDR1 and CDR2 sequences are LGHNA and YNFKEQ. The CDR3 DNA reads as TGTGCCAGCAGCCAAGTAGAGAAATTGGAGACCCAGTACTTC. This gives the protein CASSQVEKLETQYF.

The rearrangement joins TRBV7-2 to TRBJ1-3; D call uncertain. This CDR3 comprises 15 residues. Germline assignment: CDR1 SGHTA and CDR2 FQGNSA. V lost 2 bases and J lost 4, with 12 bases in between. In nucleotides, the CDR3 is TGTGCCAGCAGCTTAATTCCAGAGGGAGGAAACACCATATATTTT. Translated, it gives CASSLIPEGGNTIYF.

The gene calls are TRBV7-9 and TRBJ1-5; perhaps TRBD1 as D (5 bases). The CDR3 totals 16 residues. V was pared by 4 bases and J by 7 bases, with 20 bases between. Germline V gene sequence: CDR1 SEHNR, CDR2 FQNEAQ (reference sequence). The CDR3 is CASSSPAGGEIQPQHF. CDR3 sequence (DNA): TGTGCCAGCAGCTCCCCGGCCGGAGGGGAGATCCAGCCCCAGCATTTT.

The J gene is TRBJ1-4, the V gene TRBV6-6; possibly TRBD1 for D (6 bases). V was shortened by 6 bases and J by 7 bases, with 18 bases between the two germline ends. The CDR3 contains 15 residues. Germline V gene data show CDR1 as MNHNY and CDR2 as SVGAGI (reference sequence). DNA of the CDR3: TGTGCCAGCAGCCCTCCTGGGGGCCTTGGTGAAAAACTGTTTTTT. Its protein product is CASSPPGGLGEKLFF.

The V call is TRBV30, the J call TRBJ1-6; TRBD1 matches 8 bases. This CDR3 is built from 12 residues. J lost 9 bases, V lost 4 bases, and 2 bases had no gene match. Germline loops: CDR1 GTSNPN, CDR2 SVGIG (reference sequence). CDR3 region: CAWTDRVSPLHF. The CDR3 DNA follows: TGTGCCTGGACGGACAGGGTTTCACCCCTCCACTTT.

CDR3 bases: TGTGCCAGCAGCGGTTCGGAAGATACGCAGTATTTT. Its translation: CASSGSEDTQYF. V usage is TRBV12-3 or TRBV12-4 and J usage is TRBJ2-3; D gene ambiguous. This CDR3 has 12 amino acids. The V gene lost 6 bases and the J gene lost 5 bases, with 9 bases spanning the gap.

This clone showed up just once. This chain connects TRBV11-2 to TRBJ2-1, with 9 bases that match TRBD1. The CDR3 is made up of 17 amino acids. The V gene end was trimmed by 0 bases and the J gene end by 6 bases; junction bases not matched to a gene: 9. Germline V gene sequence: CDR1 SGHAT, CDR2 FQNNGV. The CDR3 region is CASSLDIKGTGLNEQFF. CDR3 nucleotides: TGTGCCAGCAGCTTAGATATAAAGGGGACAGGGCTCAATGAGCAGTTCTTC.

The chain recombines TRBV20-1 with TRBJ1-2; D not resolved. Germline V gives CDR1 DFQATT, CDR2 SNEGSKA (reference sequence). This CDR3 is 8 amino acids long. Trimming cost V 4 bases and J 7 bases, with 1 base left between them. CDR3 sequence: CSATGYTF. DNA of the CDR3: TGCAGTGCTACTGGCTACACCTTC.

V and J are TRBV5-1 and TRBJ1-1; 8 bases agree with TRBD1. This CDR3 comprises 16 residues. Germline-derived CDR1 and CDR2 are SGHRS and YFSETQ. V shed 2 bases, J shed 3 bases, and the junction held 9 bases outside the gene matches. CDR3 nucleotide sequence: TGCGCCAGCAGCTTTTTAGGACAGGGAGGATACACTGAAGCTTTCTTT. Its protein product is CASSFLGQGGYTEAFF. The entire variable domain, with the rest obtained from reference TRBV5-1 and TRBJ1-1, is as follows: KAGVTQTPRYLIKTRGQQVTLSCSPISGHRSVSWYQQTPGQGLQFLFEYFSETQRNKGNFPGRFSGRQFSNSRSEMNVSTLELGDSALYLCASSFLGQGGYTEAFFGQGTRLTVV.

The chain recombines TRBV27 with TRBJ2-7; D gene ambiguous. This CDR3 comprises 13 residues. Trimming shortened V by 2 bases and J by 2 bases, and 7 bases separated the two germline ends. In germline, CDR1 is MNHEY, CDR2 SMNVEV (reference sequence). The CDR3 is CASSLIYPYEQYF. The CDR3 coding sequence is TGTGCCAGCAGTTTAATATACCCCTACGAGCAGTACTTC.

This sequence joins TRBV11-2 and TRBJ2-7, with D maybe TRBD2 (6 bases). Germline V gives CDR1 SGHAT, CDR2 FQNNGV. There are 14 residues in the CDR3. Trimming stripped 3 bases from V and 3 bases from J, with 12 bases between. The CDR3 loop is CASSLVSGLYEQYF. CDR3 DNA: TGTGCCAGCAGCTTGGTTAGCGGACTCTACGAGCAGTACTTC.

The J gene is TRBJ2-1, the V gene TRBV11-3; 7 bases map to TRBD2. Unmatched junction bases numbered 10, after V lost 8 bases and J lost 0 bases. CDR3 length: 16 amino acids. In germline, CDR1 is SGHNT, CDR2 YENEEA. The CDR3 is CASSPGGLSSYNEQFF. In DNA form, the CDR3 reads TGTGCCAGCTCTCCGGGGGGATTAAGCTCCTACAATGAGCAGTTCTTC.

The V call is TRBV24-1, the J call TRBJ2-7, with 7 bases fitting TRBD2. This CDR3 contains 15 residues. V was pared by 4 bases and J by 2 bases, with 7 bases of the junction left unmatched. Germline-derived CDR1 and CDR2 are KGHDR and SFDVKD. The CDR3 coding sequence is TGTGCCACCAGTGAGAGCAGAGCGGGGACCTACGAGCAGTACTTC. Translated, it gives CATSESRAGTYEQYF.

The CDR3 DNA is TGTGCCAGCATCGAGAGCCGACAGGGGGCCTACGAGCAGTACTTC. Its translation is CASIESRQGAYEQYF. This sequence joins TRBV6-6 and TRBJ2-7, with TRBD1 identical over 9 bases. The germline V gene encodes CDR1 MNHNY and CDR2 SVGAGI (reference sequence). This CDR3 is built from 15 residues. J gave up 2 bases and V 7 bases, and 9 bases lay outside the gene matches.